Listed below are T cell receptor beta chains from one sample, sequenced in a study of blood T cells in healthy people across ages. TCRdb independently ran MiXCR on the 5' RACE reads; one entry per CDR3 protein. Of around 1,900,000 distinct CDR3 sequences listed, around 40% are singletons. Input material: blood. Every receptor here comes from a human donor in good health. Each CDR3 is given with its conserved first and last residue. A D gene is named only where the DNA matches it firmly. Size is stated for part of the rows, as once, few or many counts, or as a class when the clone is expanded.

clone_size | d_call | j_call | v_call | cdr3_aa | cdr3_nt
- | TRBD2 | TRBJ2-5 | TRBV5-1 | CASSLIVWTSGETQYF | TGCGCCAGCAGCTTGATTGTTTGGACTAGCGGAGAGACCCAGTACTTC
- | - | TRBJ2-7 | TRBV11-2 | CASSREGQGGPYEQYF | TGTGCCAGCAGCAGAGAGGGGCAGGGAGGTCCCTACGAGCAGTACTTC
few | - | TRBJ1-6 | TRBV7-3 | CASSLYPGVNSPLHF | TGTGCCAGCAGCTTGTACCCGGGGGTTAATTCACCCCTCCACTTT
once | - | TRBJ1-1 | TRBV20-1 | CSALTQGRTEAFF | TGCAGTGCTTTAACCCAGGGTAGAACTGAAGCTTTCTTT
few | TRBD2 | TRBJ2-7 | TRBV3-1 | CASRDGGRNEQYF | TGTGCCAGCAGGGACGGGGGGAGAAACGAGCAGTACTTC
- | - | TRBJ2-1 | TRBV7-6 | CASSSTIEQFF | TGTGCCAGCAGCTCGACAATTGAGCAGTTCTTC
many | - | TRBJ1-5 | TRBV7-2 | CASTEQGGQGQPQHF | TGTGCCAGCACCGAACAGGGAGGTCAGGGTCAGCCCCAGCATTTT
few | - | TRBJ2-7 | TRBV4-3 | CASSQDVRDGSYEQYF | TGCGCCAGCAGCCAAGATGTCAGGGATGGCTCCTACGAGCAGTACTTC
few | - | TRBJ2-5 | TRBV7-2 | CASSNGHTQETQYF | TGTGCCAGCAGCAACGGACATACGCAAGAGACCCAGTACTTC
- | - | TRBJ2-5 | TRBV6-5 | CASTKSGGQETQYF | TGTGCCAGCACCAAGTCGGGGGGCCAGGAGACCCAGTACTTC
few | - | TRBJ2-3 | TRBV7-2 | CASSFLAAPSTDTQYF | TGTGCCAGCAGCTTTCTCGCGGCTCCTAGCACAGATACGCAGTATTTT
few | - | TRBJ1-2 | TRBV12-3/TRBV12-4 | CAAFGAATNYGYTF | TGTGCTGCGTTTGGGGCAGCTACCAACTATGGCTACACCTTC
once | - | TRBJ2-5 | TRBV29-1 | CTIRGSQETQYF | TGCACCATTAGGGGCAGCCAAGAGACCCAGTACTTC
- | TRBD1 | TRBJ1-2 | TRBV5-1 | CASSSSQGFGGYTF | TGCGCCAGCAGCTCGTCACAGGGGTTCGGTGGCTACACCTTC
many | TRBD1 | TRBJ2-1 | TRBV29-1 | CSVASRQGNEQFF | TGCAGCGTCGCCAGCCGACAGGGGAATGAGCAGTTCTTC
few | TRBD1 | TRBJ1-2 | TRBV15 | CASSRGRRGNYGYTF | TGTGCCTCCAGCCGCGGACGCAGGGGGAACTATGGCTACACCTTC
few | - | TRBJ2-7 | TRBV10-2 | CASSDVRFGEQYF | TGCGCCAGCAGTGACGTAAGATTTGGGGAGCAGTACTTC
few | - | TRBJ2-7 | TRBV7-2 | CASSLATVPYEQYF | TGTGCCAGCAGCTTAGCCACAGTTCCCTACGAGCAGTACTTC
- | TRBD2 | TRBJ2-3 | TRBV20-1 | CSARESGGYTDTQYF | TGCAGTGCTAGAGAGTCCGGGGGGTACACAGATACGCAGTATTTT
few | - | TRBJ2-1 | TRBV20-1 | CSAERPGLTNNEQFF | TGCAGTGCTGAACGGCCGGGACTGACTAACAATGAGCAGTTCTTC
- | - | TRBJ2-1 | TRBV7-2 | CASSLSGVNYNEQFF | TGTGCCAGCAGCTTGTCGGGGGTGAACTACAATGAGCAGTTCTTC
- | - | TRBJ1-2 | TRBV28 | CASSLYLGGYGYTF | TGTGCCAGCAGTTTATATTTGGGAGGCTATGGCTACACCTTC
few | - | TRBJ2-1 | TRBV27 | CASSLRQIRYNEQFF | TGTGCCAGCAGTCTGCGACAGATCCGTTACAATGAGCAGTTCTTC
few | TRBD1 | TRBJ2-7 | TRBV7-4 | CASSLVGPPAGTGSNYEQYF | TGTGCCAGCAGCTTAGTAGGGCCGCCAGCCGGGACAGGCAGTAACTACGAGCAGTACTTC
few | TRBD2 | TRBJ2-5 | TRBV7-2 | CASSLTLSGGQETQYF | TGTGCCAGCAGCTTAACCCTAAGCGGGGGACAAGAGACCCAGTACTTC
once | TRBD1 | TRBJ1-1 | TRBV5-6 | CASSHTGVDEAFF | TGTGCCAGCAGCCATACAGGGGTGGATGAAGCTTTCTTT
- | - | TRBJ2-5 | TRBV5-1 | CASSLGVGEQETQYF | TGCGCCAGCAGCTTAGGCGTTGGGGAACAAGAGACCCAGTACTTC
- | - | TRBJ2-1 | TRBV29-1 | CSVLNEGQFF | TGCAGCGTCCTCAATGAAGGGCAGTTCTTC
once | - | TRBJ2-7 | TRBV7-2 | CASSCGLSSYEQYF | TGTGCCAGCAGCTGTGGATTGTCTAGCTACGAGCAGTACTTC
- | - | TRBJ1-1 | TRBV20-1 | CSAPRVIDEAFF | TGCAGTGCTCCTCGGGTCATCGATGAAGCTTTCTTT
- | TRBD2 | TRBJ2-1 | TRBV7-3 | CASSSAGGRYNEQFF | TGTGCCAGCAGTTCAGCGGGGGGCAGGTACAATGAGCAGTTCTTC
few | - | TRBJ2-6 | TRBV6-6 | CATRFDSSGANVLTF | TGTGCCACCCGCTTCGATAGCTCTGGGGCCAACGTCCTGACTTTC
few | - | TRBJ2-7 | TRBV7-6 | CASSDTHEQYF | TGTGCCAGCAGTGATACCCACGAGCAGTACTTC
- | - | TRBJ2-7 | TRBV2 | CASSRTVKAYEQYF | TGTGCCAGCAGTCGGACAGTTAAGGCCTACGAGCAGTACTTC
- | - | TRBJ1-1 | TRBV4-1 | CASSQDARIPNTEVFF | TGCGCCAGCAGCCAAGATGCCCGGATACCGAACACTGAAGTTTTCTTT
- | - | TRBJ1-5 | TRBV2 | CASSLGAMSNQPQHF | TGTGCCAGCAGTCTGGGGGCGATGAGCAATCAGCCCCAGCATTTT
- | TRBD1 | TRBJ1-1 | TRBV7-3 | CASSSSGQGTEAFF | TGTGCCAGCAGCAGTTCCGGACAGGGCACTGAAGCTTTCTTT
- | - | TRBJ1-1 | TRBV29-1 | CSVELEYMNTEAFF | TGCAGCGTTGAATTGGAATACATGAACACTGAAGCTTTCTTT
- | - | TRBJ1-6 | TRBV12-3/TRBV12-4 | CASKVIGDSPLHF | TGTGCCAGCAAAGTCATAGGGGATTCACCCCTCCACTTT
few | - | TRBJ1-5 | TRBV20-1 | CGAPQALLGPQHF | TGCGGTGCTCCTCAGGCGCTGCTCGGGCCCCAGCATTTT
- | - | TRBJ1-1 | TRBV7-9 | CASSPRMDVEAFF | TGTGCCAGCAGCCCCCGGATGGATGTGGAAGCTTTCTTT
- | TRBD1 | TRBJ1-1 | TRBV12-3/TRBV12-4 | CASTSGQGFGNTEAFF | TGTGCCAGCACCTCAGGACAGGGTTTTGGAAACACTGAAGCTTTCTTT
- | - | TRBJ1-6 | TRBV25-1 | CASRDLWDSPLHF | TGTGCCAGCAGGGACCTCTGGGATTCACCCCTCCACTTT
- | - | TRBJ2-7 | TRBV5-4 | CASSSQPGVYEQYF | TGTGCCAGCAGCTCCCAGCCAGGGGTCTACGAGCAGTACTTC
few | TRBD2 | TRBJ2-1 | TRBV7-2 | CASSLRLAFGNEQFF | TGTGCCAGCAGCCTCCGACTAGCTTTTGGGAATGAGCAGTTCTTC